The 28 T cell receptor beta chains listed next were all sequenced from one sample in a study of blood T cell repertoires in COVID-19 (dated by TCRdb to between 2020 and 2021). The library was produced with the immunoSEQ multiplex PCR assay. This immuneACCESS table, as held by TCRdb, lists in-frame sequences with V and J called but not all clones. Of the missing ones, under half trace to an unresolved V gene in checked studies; the others have no known cause. The sample contains some 180,000 clones, 70% to 85% of them found a single time. About 13% of the sample comes from the top ten. Sequencing was carried out using peripheral blood. These receptors all come from a man in his fifties or sixties who had recovered from COVID-19.

V usage is TRBV3-1 (or the pseudogene TRBV3-2) and J usage is TRBJ1-1; D gene unclear. There are 15 residues in the CDR3. V lost 2 bases, J lost 3 bases, and 13 bases lay in between. The germline CDR1 and CDR2 sequences are LGHDT and YNNKEL (reference sequence). CDR3 in DNA: TGTGCCAGCAGCCAATCCGGCGGTTTTGACACTGAAGCTTTCTTT. The encoded protein is CASSQSGGFDTEAFF.

The chain combines TRBV19 with TRBJ2-3; D is unresolved. This CDR3 has 12 residues. Trimming took 0 bases from V and 7 from J, leaving 5 bases between them. Germline V gene lookup returns CDR1 LNHDA and CDR2 SQIVND (reference sequence). This CDR3 reads CASSIDEHTQYF. The CDR3 DNA reads as TGTGCCAGTAGTATAGACGAGCATACGCAGTATTTT.

The V and J genes are TRBV5-1 and TRBJ2-1; perhaps TRBD1 as D (7 bases). Between the trimmed V and J ends, which lost 0 bases and 0 bases, there was a span of 19 bases. The CDR3 is 19 amino acids. Germline CDR1 and CDR2: SGHRS and YFSETQ. CDR3 nucleotides: TGCGCCAGCAGCTTGGCTCCAGGGGGAGGTCTAAGCTCCTACAATGAGCAGTTCTTC. It translates to CASSLAPGGGLSSYNEQFF.

The rearrangement joins TRBV9 to TRBJ1-5; D remains ambiguous. V lost 0 bases and J lost 7, with 14 bases in between. The germline V gene has CDR1 SGDLS and CDR2 YYNGEE. The length of the CDR3 is 15 residues. The CDR3 DNA reads as TGTGCCAGCAGCGTAGACGGAAATCTCGGGCAGCCCCAGCATTTT. It yields the protein CASSVDGNLGQPQHF.

This sequence joins TRBV7-2 and TRBJ2-3, with 8 bases identical to TRBD2. Germline CDR1 reads SGHTA; CDR2 reads FQGNSA. V lost 6 bases, J lost 1 base, and 6 bases stayed unmatched. CDR3 size: 15 residues. The CDR3 DNA sequence: TGTGCCAGCAGTTTACAGCGGGGGCGCACAGATACGCAGTATTTT. The encoded protein is CASSLQRGRTDTQYF. The full variable domain, rest sourced from reference TRBV7-2 and TRBJ2-3, is GAGVSQSPSNKVTEKGKDVELRCDPISGHTALYWYRQSLGQGLEFLIYFQGNSAPDKSGLPSDRFSAERTGGSVSTLTIQRTQQEDSAVYLCASSLQRGRTDTQYFGPGTRLTVL.

This clone came up a few times. The chain carries TRBV30 and TRBJ1-4; no firm D call. Deletions cut 2 bases from V and 5 bases from J, with 15 bases between. Germline-derived CDR1 and CDR2 are GTSNPN and SVGIG (reference sequence). This CDR3 is 15 amino acids long. CDR3 sequence reads: CAWSSPGLLNEKLFF. The CDR3 DNA follows: TGTGCCTGGAGTAGCCCCGGACTTCTAAATGAAAAACTGTTTTTT.

The gene calls are TRBV29-1 and TRBJ1-1, with 8 positions matching TRBD1. CDR1 and CDR2 from the germline V gene are SQVTM and ANQGSEA. CDR3 length: 14 residues. J was trimmed by 4 bases and V by 4 bases; bases with no gene match: 8. CDR3 sequence: CSVGSGGLFTEAFF. In DNA, the CDR3 is TGCAGCGTTGGGTCAGGGGGCCTCTTCACTGAAGCTTTCTTT. The whole variable domain, remainder taken from reference TRBV29-1 and TRBJ1-1, is SAVISQKPSRDICQRGTSLTIQCQVDSQVTMMFWYRQQPGQSLTLIATANQGSEATYESGFVIDKFPISRPNLTFSTLTVSNMSPEDSSIYLCSVGSGGLFTEAFFGQGTRLTVV.

CDR3 sequence (DNA): TGTGCCAGCAGTTACGAGTCTAGTAACCGAGGGGAGCAGTACTTC. It specifies CASSYESSNRGEQYF. The chain uses TRBV6-6 and TRBJ2-7, with D tentatively TRBD2 (5 bases). Looked up from germline, CDR1 is MNHNY and CDR2 is SVGAGI (reference sequence). This CDR3 comprises 15 residues. V was pared by 2 bases and J by 7 bases, with 18 bases between.

V is TRBV19 and J is TRBJ1-2; tentative D call: TRBD1 (5 bases). The CDR3 is 15 residues long. Trimming pared 1 base from V and 2 bases from J, leaving 11 bases between. In germline, CDR1 is LNHDA, CDR2 SQIVND (reference sequence). In DNA, the CDR3 is TGTGCCAGTAGTATAGGGGCAGGGAACAACTATGGCTACACCTTC. Translation gives CASSIGAGNNYGYTF.

The chain recombines TRBV25-1 with TRBJ2-4; maybe TRBD2 (6 bases). CDR1 is MGHDK and CDR2 is SYGVNS in the germline V gene. This CDR3 has 13 residues. Trimming left V 8 bases short and J 9 bases short, with 17 bases between. As DNA, the CDR3 is TGTGCCAGCGGAGGGCCTGGGAGTGCCATTCAGTACTTC. Residues: CASGGPGSAIQYF. Full variable domain (outside the CDR3, taken from reference TRBV25-1 and TRBJ2-4): EADIYQTPRYLVIGTGKKITLECSQTMGHDKMYWYQQDPGMELHLIHYSYGVNSTEKGDLSSESTVSRIRTEHFPLTLESARPSHTSQYLCASGGPGSAIQYFGAGTRLSVL.

This clone has just one count. The chain joins TRBV10-3 to TRBJ1-3; TRBD1 might be the D (5 bases). CDR1 is ENHRY, CDR2 SYGVKD, per germline. V shed 7 bases and J shed 4 bases, with 17 bases lying between them. The length of the CDR3 is 15 residues. CDR3 sequence reads: CAITALDTSGNTIYF. DNA for the CDR3: TGTGCCATCACCGCATTGGACACCTCAGGAAACACCATATATTTT.

The gene calls are TRBV4-2 and TRBJ2-1; 14 positions agree with TRBD2. This CDR3 has 19 residues. The trim removed 4 bases at V and 0 bases at J, leaving 8 bases unmatched. Germline lookup yields CDR1 LGHNA and CDR2 YNFKEQ. In nucleotides, the CDR3 is TGTGCCAGCAGCCCTTCGGGACTAGCGGGAGTGAGCTCCTACAATGAGCAGTTCTTC. Its translation: CASSPSGLAGVSSYNEQFF.

This clone was detected once. Being one base from a much bigger clone, this may be a read error. J is TRBJ2-7 and V is TRBV3-1 (or the pseudogene TRBV3-2); 14 positions agree with TRBD2. The V gene's germline CDR1 is LGHDT and CDR2 YNNKEL (reference sequence). This CDR3 contains 16 residues. The ends lost 1 base at V and 2 bases at J; junction bases unmatched: 1. The CDR3 DNA reads as TGTGCCAGCAGCCAAGGACTAGCGGGAGGGCCCTACGAGCAGTACTTC. Its translation: CASSQGLAGGPYEQYF.

The CDR3 DNA reads TGTGCCAGCAGACAGGAGTTGAACACCGGGGAGCTGTTTTTT. This sequence encodes CASRQELNTGELFF. This rearrangement joins TRBV6-4 to TRBJ2-2; a possible D gene is TRBD1 (5 bases). Trimming took off 6 bases at V and 1 base at J, with 9 bases between the two ends. The CDR3 has 14 amino acids. The germline CDR1 and CDR2 sequences are MRHNA and SNTAGT.

The chain uses TRBV7-8 and TRBJ2-3, with D unresolved. There are 14 residues in the CDR3. The germline V gene has CDR1 SGHVS and CDR2 FQNEAQ. Trimming took off 6 bases at V and 2 bases at J, with 12 bases between the two ends. CDR3 nucleotides: TGTGCCAGCAGACGAGCTCGAGTCACAGATACGCAGTATTTT. Translation gives CASRRARVTDTQYF.

This sequence joins TRBV19 and TRBJ1-5; TRBD1 aligns across 9 bases. With 5 bases clipped from V and 2 bases from J, the junction kept 4 bases outside the gene matches. CDR3 length: 15 amino acids. CDR1 and CDR2 from the germline V gene are LNHDA and SQIVND (reference sequence). CDR3 residues: CASSDGQGRNQPQHF. The CDR3, as DNA: TGTGCCAGTAGTGATGGACAGGGGCGCAATCAGCCCCAGCATTTT.

The rearrangement joins TRBV27 to TRBJ2-5, with 15 bases matching TRBD2. J was trimmed by 5 bases and V by 3 bases; bases with no gene match: 7. The CDR3 length is 17 residues. Germline V gene data show CDR1 as MNHEY and CDR2 as SMNVEV (reference sequence). The CDR3: CASSFSGLAGGPETQYF. CDR3 DNA sequence: TGTGCCAGCAGTTTTTCCGGACTAGCGGGAGGGCCGGAGACCCAGTACTTC.

The chain joins TRBV9 to TRBJ2-5; TRBD2 matches 8 bases. The junction had 14 bases not matched to a gene; V was cut back by 0 bases and J by 4 bases. The germline CDR1 and CDR2 sequences are SGDLS and YYNGEE. This CDR3 is built from 18 residues. The chain's CDR3 is CASSVEEGLGASRETQYF. Written as DNA, the CDR3 is TGTGCCAGCAGCGTAGAAGAGGGACTAGGCGCGTCAAGAGAGACCCAGTACTTC.

J is TRBJ2-1 and V is TRBV7-8; TRBD2 aligns across 8 bases. This CDR3 is 14 amino acids long. CDR1 SGHVS and CDR2 FQNEAQ come from the germline V gene. J gave up 8 bases and V 4 bases, and 7 bases lay outside the gene matches. The CDR3 loop reads CASSSLKLADEQFF. The CDR3 DNA sequence: TGTGCCAGCAGCTCACTTAAACTAGCGGATGAGCAGTTCTTC.

The CDR3: CASTSGGRSYNEQFF. The CDR3 DNA follows: TGTGCCAGCACCTCGGGGGGCCGCTCCTACAATGAGCAGTTCTTC. V gene TRBV7-2 combines with J gene TRBJ2-1; tentative D call: TRBD2 (7 bases). CDR1 is SGHTA, CDR2 FQGNSA, per germline. The CDR3 runs 15 residues. The V gene lost 7 bases and the J gene lost 0 bases, with 13 bases spanning the gap.

A single count supports this clone. The rearrangement joins TRBV19 to TRBJ1-2, with 8 bases fitting TRBD1. This CDR3 has 12 residues. Germline CDR1 is LNHDA and CDR2 is SQIVND (reference sequence). V dropped 8 bases and J dropped 4; count of bases not matched to a gene: 3. The CDR3 sequence is CASQDRGYGYTF. The DNA for the CDR3 is TGTGCCAGTCAAGACAGGGGCTATGGCTACACCTTC. The whole variable domain, filled in from reference TRBV19 and TRBJ1-2, reads DGGITQSPKYLFRKEGQNVTLSCEQNLNHDAMYWYRQDPGQGLRLIYYSQIVNDFQKGDIAEGYSVSREKKESFPLTVTSAQKNPTAFYLCASQDRGYGYTFGSGTRLTVV.

The rearrangement uses TRBV6-2 or TRBV6-3 and TRBJ2-5; TRBD2 matches 13 bases. The CDR3 is made up of 17 amino acids. With V trimmed by 4 bases and J by 3 bases, 8 bases remained unmatched. Per the germline V gene, CDR1 is MNHEY and CDR2 is SVGEGT. The CDR3 spells CASSSGLAGVEKETQYF. CDR3 DNA sequence: TGTGCCAGCAGTTCCGGACTAGCGGGAGTTGAGAAAGAGACCCAGTACTTC.

J is TRBJ2-7 and V is TRBV19; 9 bases align to TRBD1. The ends lost 3 bases at V and 3 bases at J; junction bases unmatched: 3. The CDR3 contains 14 residues. CDR1 and CDR2 from the germline V gene are LNHDA and SQIVND (reference sequence). Here the CDR3 DNA reads TGTGCCAGTAGTATGGGGACAGGGTACTACGAGCAGTACTTC. Translated, it gives CASSMGTGYYEQYF.

The chain couples TRBV5-1 to TRBJ2-7; 7 nucleotides agree with TRBD2. Germline assignment: CDR1 SGHRS and CDR2 YFSETQ. CDR3 length equals 16 residues. Trimming removed 5 bases from V and 7 bases from J; junction bases left unmatched: 18. This CDR3 reads CASRAGGGDYLGEQYF. CDR3 sequence (DNA): TGCGCCAGCAGAGCCGGGGGAGGGGACTATCTAGGAGAGCAGTACTTC.

The V and J genes are TRBV4-2 and TRBJ2-3; no definite D call. Germline V gene lookup returns CDR1 LGHNA and CDR2 YNFKEQ. The CDR3 totals 15 residues. Trimming pared 4 bases from V and 4 bases from J, leaving 15 bases between. CDR3 nucleotide sequence: TGTGCCAGCAGCCTCTCAGGTAGAAACCCAGATACGCAGTATTTT. As protein: CASSLSGRNPDTQYF.

Only a few counts were recorded for this clone. The chain has TRBV29-1 and TRBJ2-7; a possible D gene is TRBD2 (5 bases). CDR3 length: 12 residues. V lost 0 bases to trimming and J lost 4 bases, with 7 bases between them. CDR1 SQVTM and CDR2 ANQGSEA come from the germline V gene. CDR3 amino acids: CSVEEPGYEQYF. CDR3 DNA: TGCAGCGTTGAAGAGCCGGGGTACGAGCAGTACTTC.

The chain is built from TRBV2 and TRBJ1-2; no clear D gene. V lost 7 bases, J lost 3 bases, and 9 bases lay in between. This CDR3 has 12 residues. Germline CDR1 SNHLY, CDR2 FYNNEI. The CDR3 nucleotides are TGTGCCAGCAATAGTCGTGACTATGGCTACACCTTC. It yields the protein CASNSRDYGYTF.

This clone appeared a few times. The chain employs TRBV18 and TRBJ2-1; 8 nucleotides line up with TRBD1. V shed 8 bases and J 0 bases; nucleotides not matched to a gene: 6. The CDR3 runs 15 residues. Germline V gene data show CDR1 as KGHSH and CDR2 as LQKENI. The CDR3 region has the DNA TGTGCCAGCCTTTCCGGGACAGGCTCCTACAATGAGCAGTTCTTC. This codes for CASLSGTGSYNEQFF.